The sequence of this T cell receptor beta chain was determined in a study of cytomegalovirus exposure and HLA in healthy donors. Remarks on this clone: What it binds is not known.

Regarding the study as a whole: Presence/absence analyses treated sequencing depth as roughly uniform across donors. TCR sequences were mostly rare, though some public TCRs occurred in many donors.

Donors had nominal health at sampling but likely had unrecorded immune exposures. The CDR3 loop spans 16 amino acids. J was trimmed by 2 bases and V by 6 bases; bases with no gene match: 9. Germline V gene lookup returns CDR1 SGHRS and CDR2 YFSETQ. PCR involved 60 Vbeta and 13 Jbeta primers. Libraries were prepared by immunoSEQ multiplex PCR; TCRdb keeps only in-frame clonotypes and omits some of them. The table lists 100,000 to 150,000 clones, 60% to 85% of them singletons, with more than 3% in the top ten. The receptor comes from a man aged 25-40 years in good health and CMV-seronegative. The rearrangement uses TRBV5-1 and TRBJ1-1; 11 bases map to TRBD1. Sample: PBMCs. This chain's CDR3 is CASTPSGQGANTEAFF. DNA for the CDR3: TGCGCCAGCACCCCCTCCGGACAGGGGGCTAACACTGAAGCTTTCTTT.